This T cell receptor (beta chain) was recorded in a study of blood T cell repertoires in COVID-19. Across the whole study: The study drew acute and convalescent COVID-19 samples from the United States, Italy and Spain. In each case, the material was cDNA or gDNA derived from T cells, B-cell-depleted T cells, or PBMCs.

The authors' processing: Estimates of nucleated cell counts were drawn from the amplification of reference gene primers. The table came from immunoSEQ multiplex PCR; TCRdb's copy has only in-frame clones and leaves some out. V and J calls and clone size come straight from that table; D and trimming were deduced from the DNA. The repertoire includes 95,000 to 150,000 clones, under 90% of them detected once, and 3.5% to 4.5% sits in the top ten. This sequence was found in a man aged 55 to 70 with acute or convalescent COVID-19. The source material was peripheral blood.

CDR3 protein: CASSPGQGKTGELFF. The CDR3 bases are TGTGCCAGCAGCCCGGGACAGGGAAAAACCGGGGAGCTGTTTTTT. This chain links TRBV7-9 with TRBJ2-2; TRBD1 matches 9 bases. V lost 5 bases and J lost 5; bases outside the gene matches: 6. Looked up from germline, CDR1 is SEHNR and CDR2 is FQNEAQ (reference sequence). This CDR3 spans 15 amino acids.